This entry lists 31 T cell receptor beta chains sequenced from one sample in a study of T-cell reconstitution after alpha-beta-depleted transplantation in children (dated by TCRdb to between 2015 and 2016). Library method: PCR. TCRdb shows the sequencer as Illumina HiSeq 2500. TCR libraries were prepared with molecular barcoding, using unique molecular identifiers to normalize TCRbeta repertoire quantification. TCRdb cleaned the public reads at Q25 with fastp, built clones with MiXCR and kept in-frame beta chains. Every distinct CDR3 protein forms one entry, paired with its most common genes and DNA. Across this sample there are almost 400,000 distinct CDR3 sequences, with about 20% seen only once. Less than 4.5% of the sample belongs to the ten largest clones. The source material was PBMCs from the stem cell graft donor, sampled from the stem cell graft. These receptors came from a human donor who donated a stem cell graft to a child with acute myeloid leukemia.

This clonotype was recorded many times. The chain couples TRBV7-9 to TRBJ2-1; 10 nucleotides align to TRBD2. Germline assignment: CDR1 SEHNR and CDR2 FQNEAQ (reference sequence). The CDR3 contains 15 residues. V lost 6 bases to trimming and J lost 2 bases; unmatched junction nucleotides: 4. The CDR3 bases are TGTGCCAGCAGGTCACTAGCGGGACCCTACAATGAGCAGTTCTTC. It codes for CASRSLAGPYNEQFF.

This clonotype has at least ten counts. The chain links TRBV25-1 to TRBJ1-1, with 8 nucleotides matching TRBD1. From germline, CDR1 is MGHDK and CDR2 SYGVNS. The CDR3 sequence is 16 residues long. With 4 bases clipped from V and 0 bases from J, the junction kept 7 bases outside the gene matches. The CDR3 reads CASSGYRDRMNTEAFF. CDR3 sequence (DNA): TGTGCCAGCAGTGGATACCGGGACAGGATGAACACTGAAGCTTTCTTT.

This clonotype was seen many times. V and J are TRBV12-3 or TRBV12-4 and TRBJ2-7, with unresolved D. The V end was cut by 4 bases, the J end by 0 bases, with 10 bases between. The CDR3 spans 14 residues. The CDR3 reads CASSYLGNSYEQYF. DNA of the CDR3: TGTGCCAGCAGTTACCTAGGTAACTCCTACGAGCAGTACTTC.

The genes are TRBV12-3 or TRBV12-4 and TRBJ2-1; D uncertain. V lost 7 bases to trimming and J lost 6 bases, with 10 bases between them. The CDR3 is 12 residues long. The CDR3 loop is CASNLVGNEQFF. CDR3 in DNA: TGTGCCAGCAACTTAGTGGGCAATGAGCAGTTCTTC.

V gene TRBV5-1 combines with J gene TRBJ1-5, with D perhaps matching TRBD1 (5 bases). Germline CDR1 reads SGHRS; CDR2 reads YFSETQ. The CDR3 consists of 14 residues. V shed 4 bases and J shed 2 bases, with 10 bases lying between them. CDR3 coding DNA: TGCGCCAGCAGCAGGGACGGAGGCAATCAGCCCCAGCATTTT. Translated: CASSRDGGNQPQHF. The whole variable domain, filled in from reference TRBV5-1 and TRBJ1-5, reads KAGVTQTPRYLIKTRGQQVTLSCSPISGHRSVSWYQQTPGQGLQFLFEYFSETQRNKGNFPGRFSGRQFSNSRSEMNVSTLELGDSALYLCASSRDGGNQPQHFGDGTRLSIL.

This clonotype has a count of ten or more. The V gene is TRBV29-1, the J gene TRBJ2-1; 9 bases agree with TRBD2. The length of the CDR3 is 14 residues. Per germline, CDR1 SQVTM and CDR2 ANQGSEA. Trimming took 4 bases from V and 7 from J; bases not matched to a gene: 8. The CDR3: CSVAVAGARNEQFF. In DNA form, the CDR3 reads TGCAGCGTTGCTGTAGCGGGAGCCCGAAATGAGCAGTTCTTC.

The sample holds a few counts of this clonotype. The chain carries TRBV6-1 and TRBJ2-5, with 7 bases fitting TRBD1. Unmatched junction bases numbered 5, after V lost 6 bases and J lost 1 base. Looked up from germline, CDR1 is MNHNS and CDR2 is SASEGT. The CDR3 sequence is 14 residues long. The CDR3 sequence is CASSPQGPQETQYF. Written as DNA, the CDR3 is TGTGCCAGCAGCCCACAGGGGCCCCAAGAGACCCAGTACTTC.

The chain employs TRBV5-1 and TRBJ1-5; D not resolved. Germline V CDR1 and CDR2: SGHRS, YFSETQ. The CDR3 covers 13 residues. Between the trimmed V and J ends, which lost 0 bases and 7 bases, there was a span of 8 bases. CDR3 DNA sequence: TGCGCCAGCAGCTTGGGGCCCGACCAGCCCCAGCATTTT. This codes for CASSLGPDQPQHF.

This clonotype came up many times. This chain connects TRBV7-3 to TRBJ2-1; D possibly corresponds to TRBD1 (6 bases). This CDR3 has 16 residues. Germline CDR1 and CDR2: SGHTA and FQGTGA. V was cut by 4 bases and J by 0 bases, with 13 bases left in between. CDR3 DNA sequence: TGTGCCAGCAGCTGGTCCGGGACACTCTCCTACAATGAGCAGTTCTTC. As protein: CASSWSGTLSYNEQFF.

The chain links TRBV6-5 to TRBJ1-2; no clear D gene. Trimming took 5 bases from V and 7 from J, leaving 11 bases between them. This CDR3 has 12 residues. Germline V gives CDR1 MNHEY, CDR2 SVGAGI. Here the CDR3 DNA reads TGTGCCAGCAGTATGAGGGTGGGTGGCTACACCTTC. Its translation is CASSMRVGGYTF.

This clonotype has just a few counts. This rearrangement joins TRBV28 to TRBJ2-6, with 7 nucleotides matching TRBD1. V shed 0 bases and J 0 bases; nucleotides not matched to a gene: 2. The CDR3 is made up of 17 amino acids. The germline V gene encodes CDR1 MDHEN and CDR2 SYDVKM. The CDR3 DNA reads TGTGCCAGCAGTTTATGGGGACAGCCCTCTGGGGCCAACGTCCTGACTTTC. Translated, it gives CASSLWGQPSGANVLTF.

This chain uses TRBV27 with TRBJ2-7; D ambiguous. Germline V gene lookup returns CDR1 MNHEY and CDR2 SMNVEV (reference sequence). The V gene lost 2 bases and the J gene lost 2 bases, with 7 bases spanning the gap. The CDR3 extends over 13 amino acids. As DNA, the CDR3 is TGTGCCAGCAGTTTAGGGCTGCCCTACGAGCAGTACTTC. Protein sequence: CASSLGLPYEQYF.

This clonotype has a handful of counts. The V and J genes are TRBV12-3 or TRBV12-4 and TRBJ1-5; D ambiguous. This CDR3 spans 13 amino acids. Trimming pared 5 bases from V and 6 bases from J, leaving 11 bases between. DNA for the CDR3: TGTGCCAGCAGTCTTGACCGGCTTCAGCCCCAGCATTTT. The encoded protein is CASSLDRLQPQHF.

The chain recombines TRBV2 with TRBJ2-1; D remains unclear. V lost 2 bases and J 3 bases, leaving 5 bases between the germline ends. This CDR3 region has 13 residues. From germline, CDR1 is SNHLY and CDR2 FYNNEI. The CDR3 reads CASSESVYNEQFF. The DNA for the CDR3 is TGTGCCAGCAGTGAAAGTGTCTACAATGAGCAGTTCTTC.

This chain joins TRBV5-1 and TRBJ2-7; D tentatively reads TRBD1 or TRBD2 (5 bases each). Trimming pared 5 bases from V and 3 bases from J, leaving 9 bases between. The germline V gene has CDR1 SGHRS and CDR2 YFSETQ. CDR3 length equals 12 residues. CDR3 region: CASSGTRYEQYF. CDR3 DNA: TGCGCCAGCAGTGGGACCCGCTACGAGCAGTACTTC. Using reference TRBV5-1 and TRBJ2-7 for the parts outside the CDR3, the full variable domain is KAGVTQTPRYLIKTRGQQVTLSCSPISGHRSVSWYQQTPGQGLQFLFEYFSETQRNKGNFPGRFSGRQFSNSRSEMNVSTLELGDSALYLCASSGTRYEQYFGPGTRLTVT.

This clonotype was recorded a few times. This chain joins TRBV12-3 or TRBV12-4 and TRBJ2-3; perhaps D is TRBD1 or TRBD2 (5 bases each). The V end lost 5 bases, the J end lost 0 bases, and 15 bases lay between the germline ends. This CDR3 region has 16 residues. The CDR3 DNA sequence: TGTGCCAGCAGTACCGACGGGGCGGCTAGCACAGATACGCAGTATTTT. Protein product: CASSTDGAASTDTQYF.

This chain joins TRBV7-3 and TRBJ2-2; TRBD1 agrees at 7 bases. The CDR3 runs to 15 residues. Germline CDR1 reads SGHTA; CDR2 reads FQGTGA. V lost 5 bases and J lost 6; bases outside the gene matches: 9. This CDR3 is CASSLGQAVPGELFF. The CDR3 bases are TGTGCCAGCAGCCTAGGACAGGCGGTGCCCGGGGAGCTGTTTTTT. Using reference TRBV7-3 and TRBJ2-2 for the parts outside the CDR3, the full variable domain is GAGVSQTPSNKVTEKGKYVELRCDPISGHTALYWYRQSLGQGPEFLIYFQGTGAADDSGLPNDRFFAVRPEGSVSTLKIQRTERGDSAVYLCASSLGQAVPGELFFGEGSRLTVL.

This clonotype was counted at least ten times. The chain uses TRBV29-1 and TRBJ2-1, with 11 bases that match TRBD1. The germline V gene has CDR1 SQVTM and CDR2 ANQGSEA. Trimming at V came to 5 bases and at J to 6 bases, leaving 3 bases not matched to a gene. The CDR3 length is 13 residues. CDR3 DNA: TGCAGCGTTCGGGACAGGGGGTTCAATGAGCAGTTCTTC. It yields the protein CSVRDRGFNEQFF.

Details on this clonotype: One end of the junction varies from germline; a read error may be responsible. The CDR3 region is CASSPGQEELFF. CDR3 bases: TGTGCTAGCAGCCCGGGACAGGAGGAGCTGTTTTTT. This chain uses TRBV7-7 with TRBJ2-2; 8 nucleotides agree with TRBD1. Germline assignment: CDR1 SSHAT and CDR2 FNYEAQ (reference sequence). The CDR3 covers 12 residues.

The rearrangement joins TRBV7-9 to TRBJ2-3; 14 nucleotides agree with TRBD2. From germline, CDR1 is SEHNR and CDR2 FQNEAQ (reference sequence). J gave up 6 bases and V 5 bases, and 4 bases lay outside the gene matches. The CDR3 covers 15 residues. The chain's CDR3 is CASSEGLAGVDTQYF. DNA for the CDR3: TGTGCCAGCAGCGAGGGACTAGCGGGAGTGGATACGCAGTATTTT.

This clonotype came up a few times. The chain uses TRBV28 and TRBJ2-5; D is unresolved. V lost 6 bases and J lost 5, with 7 bases in between. The CDR3 covers 11 residues. Germline assignment: CDR1 MDHEN and CDR2 SYDVKM. CDR3 loop: CASRSWETQYF. The CDR3 DNA reads TGTGCCAGCAGGTCGTGGGAGACCCAGTACTTC.

This clonotype has only a few counts. The chain carries TRBV20-1 and TRBJ2-1; 7 bases match TRBD2. This CDR3 is 12 amino acids long. V lost 6 bases, J lost 13 bases, and 12 bases stayed unmatched. CDR1 and CDR2 from the germline V gene are DFQATT and SNEGSKA (reference sequence). CDR3 in amino acids: CSAHLSGNVQFF. CDR3 bases: TGCAGTGCCCACCTGAGCGGGAACGTCCAGTTCTTC.

This clonotype was observed a handful of times. The rearrangement joins TRBV29-1 to TRBJ1-4; D unresolved. Trimming removed 4 bases from V and 3 bases from J, with 9 bases in between. This CDR3 has 13 residues. Per germline, CDR1 SQVTM and CDR2 ANQGSEA. CDR3 residues: CSVVWQSNEKLFF. The CDR3, as DNA: TGCAGCGTTGTTTGGCAGTCTAATGAAAAACTGTTTTTT.

This clonotype was seen a few times. The J gene is TRBJ2-7, the V gene TRBV12-3 or TRBV12-4; 11 positions match TRBD2. This CDR3 contains 16 residues. V gave up 6 bases and J gave up 7 bases; unmatched junction bases: 14. The CDR3 DNA follows: TGTGCCAGCAGGACCGAACTAGCGGGAGTTCGGAATGAGCAGTACTTC. It yields the protein CASRTELAGVRNEQYF.

The rearrangement joins TRBV5-1 to TRBJ2-3; no firm D call. Trimming pared 2 bases from V and 3 bases from J, leaving 7 bases between. The length of the CDR3 is 13 residues. Germline CDR1 SGHRS, CDR2 YFSETQ. The CDR3: CASSFIETDTQYF. DNA for the CDR3: TGCGCCAGCAGCTTCATAGAGACAGATACGCAGTATTTT.

This clonotype has a handful of counts. The rearrangement joins TRBV21-1 to TRBJ2-7; the table's D call, TRBD1, was not checked against the DNA. TRBV21-1 is termed a pseudogene. The CDR3 is 15 residues long. The CDR3 nucleotides are TGTGCCAGCAGCAAGGAAAGGGCAGGGGAGGACGAGCAGTACTTC. It encodes CASSKERAGEDEQYF.

J is TRBJ2-5 and V is TRBV7-6, with 7 bases lining up with TRBD2. The CDR3 covers 15 residues. The germline gives CDR1 SGHVS, CDR2 FNYEAQ. The V and J ends lost 5 bases and 1 base, in that order; junction bases with no gene match: 7. In DNA, the CDR3 is TGTGCCAGCAGCCCAGAGCGGGAAGGCCAAGAGACCCAGTACTTC. Translated, it gives CASSPEREGQETQYF.

In this sample, this clonotype turned up many times. The V and J genes are TRBV29-1 and TRBJ2-2, with D uncertain. This CDR3 is 14 amino acids long. CDR1 and CDR2 (germline): SQVTM, ANQGSEA. V lost 0 bases, J lost 6 bases, and 11 bases lay in between. DNA of the CDR3: TGCAGCGTTGAAGAATACGACGCGCCCGGGGAGCTGTTTTTT. Translated: CSVEEYDAPGELFF.

This chain joins TRBV2 and TRBJ2-1, with D perhaps matching TRBD1 (6 bases). Germline V gene sequence: CDR1 SNHLY, CDR2 FYNNEI. Trimming took off 9 bases at V and 6 bases at J, with 15 bases between the two ends. The CDR3 totals 13 residues. The CDR3 sequence: CARLGTTGNEQFF. In DNA, the CDR3 is TGTGCCAGGCTTGGGACAACGGGCAATGAGCAGTTCTTC.

This chain links TRBV19 with TRBJ2-3; weak D call: TRBD2 (6 bases). V lost 1 base and J 4 bases, leaving 12 bases between the germline ends. This CDR3 spans 15 amino acids. Germline loops: CDR1 LNHDA, CDR2 SQIVND (reference sequence). In nucleotides, the CDR3 is TGTGCCAGTAGTATAGGTGGAGGGGAGTCAGATACGCAGTATTTT. Translating it yields CASSIGGGESDTQYF. Full variable domain (rest looked up from reference TRBV19 and TRBJ2-3): DGGITQSPKYLFRKEGQNVTLSCEQNLNHDAMYWYRQDPGQGLRLIYYSQIVNDFQKGDIAEGYSVSREKKESFPLTVTSAQKNPTAFYLCASSIGGGESDTQYFGPGTRLTVL.

This clonotype was counted ten times or more. The chain carries TRBV20-1 and TRBJ2-4; the D is unclear. CDR1 and CDR2 from the germline V gene are DFQATT and SNEGSKA (reference sequence). This CDR3 is built from 15 residues. Trimming took 0 bases from V and 13 from J, leaving 22 bases between them. CDR3 residues: CSAREELGLDYPQYF. The CDR3 DNA reads TGCAGTGCTAGAGAAGAACTCGGGCTAGATTATCCCCAGTACTTC.